The clone carrying this T cell receptor beta chain has just a few counts. The sample originates from a study of T cells after yellow fever vaccination. J lost 7 bases, V lost 6 bases, and 14 bases had no gene match. Germline-derived CDR1 and CDR2 are DFQATT and SNEGSKA (reference sequence). The length of the CDR3 is 14 residues. TCRdb independently ran MiXCR on the 5' RACE reads; one entry per CDR3 protein. The data show 100,000 to 150,000 distinct CDR3 sequences, approximately 16% seen once. This TCR was recovered from a young man who received the YFV17D yellow fever vaccine. The chain is built from TRBV20-1 and TRBJ2-7, with 8 bases matching TRBD1. Material: CD8+ T cells sorted from PBMCs, obtained 5 days after the yellow fever booster vaccination. This chain's CDR3 is CSATGTGPLGEQYF. In DNA, the CDR3 is TGCAGTGCCACCGGGACAGGTCCATTAGGGGAGCAGTACTTC.